A single sample is the source of the 2 T cell receptor beta chains below, sequenced in a study of T cell changes during pregnancy in multiple sclerosis. TCRdb keeps only in-frame clones here, not all; method: immunoSEQ multiplex PCR. The sample has around 130,000 clones; 85% to 95% are singletons. The input for sequencing was peripheral blood, taken before pregnancy. These receptor sequences come from a female donor with multiple sclerosis, enrolled in a pregnancy study.

The chain links TRBV7-6 to TRBJ2-5; tentatively, D is TRBD1 (6 bases). This CDR3 comprises 15 residues. Trimming took 7 bases from V and 1 from J, leaving 16 bases between them. The germline V gene encodes CDR1 SGHVS and CDR2 FNYEAQ. CDR3 DNA: TGTGCCAGCACCAAAGCCCTGACAGGCCAAGAGACCCAGTACTTC. Translating it yields CASTKALTGQETQYF.

The CDR3 coding sequence is TGTGCCAGTAGTATCGGACAGGGTACGAACACCGGGGAGCTGTTTTTT. Encoded protein: CASSIGQGTNTGELFF. V and J are TRBV19 and TRBJ2-2; the match to TRBD1 covers 8 bases. CDR3 length: 16 amino acids. CDR1 and CDR2 from the germline V gene are LNHDA and SQIVND (reference sequence). Losses at the gene ends were 3 bases for V and 0 bases for J; bases not matched to a gene: 3.